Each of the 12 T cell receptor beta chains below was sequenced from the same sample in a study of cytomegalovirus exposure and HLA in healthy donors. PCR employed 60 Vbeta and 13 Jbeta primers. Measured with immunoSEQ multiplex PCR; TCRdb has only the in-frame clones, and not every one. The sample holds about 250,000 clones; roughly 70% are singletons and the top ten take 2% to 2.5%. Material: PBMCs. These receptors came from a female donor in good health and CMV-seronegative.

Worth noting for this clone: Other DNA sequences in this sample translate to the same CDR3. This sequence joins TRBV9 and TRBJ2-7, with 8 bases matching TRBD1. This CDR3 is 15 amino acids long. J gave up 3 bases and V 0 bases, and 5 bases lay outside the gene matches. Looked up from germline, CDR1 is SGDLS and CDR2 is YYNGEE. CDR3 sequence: CASSVDKQGGYEQYF. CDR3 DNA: TGTGCCAGCAGCGTAGACAAACAGGGGGGCTACGAGCAGTACTTC. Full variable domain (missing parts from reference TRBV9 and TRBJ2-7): DSGVTQTPKHLITATGQRVTLRCSPRSGDLSVYWYQQSLDQGLQFLIQYYNGEERAKGNILERFSAQQFPDLHSELNLSSLELGDSALYFCASSVDKQGGYEQYFGPGTRLTVT.

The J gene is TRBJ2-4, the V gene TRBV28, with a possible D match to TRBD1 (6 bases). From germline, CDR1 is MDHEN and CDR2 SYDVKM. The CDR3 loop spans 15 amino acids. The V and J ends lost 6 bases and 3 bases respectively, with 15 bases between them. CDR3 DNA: TGTGCCAGCAGGTCACAGGGATTTGACAAAAACATTCAGTACTTC. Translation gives CASRSQGFDKNIQYF.

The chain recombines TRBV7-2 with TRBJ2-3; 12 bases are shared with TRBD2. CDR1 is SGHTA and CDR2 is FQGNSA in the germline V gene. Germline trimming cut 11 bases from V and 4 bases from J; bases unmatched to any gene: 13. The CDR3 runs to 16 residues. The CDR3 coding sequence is TGTGCCTCAGAGCAGCCTAGCGGGAGGGATGCAGATACGCAGTATTTT. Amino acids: CASEQPSGRDADTQYF.

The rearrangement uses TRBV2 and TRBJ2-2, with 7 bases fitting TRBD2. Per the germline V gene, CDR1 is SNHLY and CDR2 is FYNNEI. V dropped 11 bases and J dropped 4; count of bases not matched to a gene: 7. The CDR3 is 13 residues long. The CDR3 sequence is CAVLGGSTGELFF. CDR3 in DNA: TGTGCCGTTTTGGGGGGGAGCACCGGGGAGCTGTTTTTT.

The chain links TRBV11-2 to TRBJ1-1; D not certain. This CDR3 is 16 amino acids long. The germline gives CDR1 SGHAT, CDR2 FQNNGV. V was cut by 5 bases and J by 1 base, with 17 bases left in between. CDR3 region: CASSPLWRQPNTEAFF. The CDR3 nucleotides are TGTGCCAGCAGCCCTCTTTGGAGGCAGCCGAACACTGAAGCTTTCTTT. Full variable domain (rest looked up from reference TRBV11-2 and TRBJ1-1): EAGVAQSPRYKIIEKRQSVAFWCNPISGHATLYWYQQILGQGPKLLIQFQNNGVVDDSQLPKDRFSAERLKGVDSTLKIQPAKLEDSAVYLCASSPLWRQPNTEAFFGQGTRLTVV.

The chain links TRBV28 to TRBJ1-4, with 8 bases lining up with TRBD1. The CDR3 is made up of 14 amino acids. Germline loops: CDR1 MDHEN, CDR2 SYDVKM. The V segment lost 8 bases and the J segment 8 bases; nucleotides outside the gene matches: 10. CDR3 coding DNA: TGTGCCAGCGGCCCCCGGACAGGGTGGGAAAAACTGTTTTTT. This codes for CASGPRTGWEKLFF.

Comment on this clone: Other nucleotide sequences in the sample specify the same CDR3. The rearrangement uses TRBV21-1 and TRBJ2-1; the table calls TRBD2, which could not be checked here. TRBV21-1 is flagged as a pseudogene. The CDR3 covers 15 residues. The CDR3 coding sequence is TGCGCCAGCAGCAAAGCGCTTTTCCCCTCGACTAGAGAGTTCTTC. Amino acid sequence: CASSKALFPSTREFF.

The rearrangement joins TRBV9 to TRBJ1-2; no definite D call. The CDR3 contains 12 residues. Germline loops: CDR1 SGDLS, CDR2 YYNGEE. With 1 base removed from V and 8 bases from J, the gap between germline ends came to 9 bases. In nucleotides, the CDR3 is TGTGCCAGCAGCGTAACCGGGAACGGCTACACCTTC. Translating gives CASSVTGNGYTF.

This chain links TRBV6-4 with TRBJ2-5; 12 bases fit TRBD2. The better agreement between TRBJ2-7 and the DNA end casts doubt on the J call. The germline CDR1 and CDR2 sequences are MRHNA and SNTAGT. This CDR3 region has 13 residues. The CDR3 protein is CASSASGRDEQYF. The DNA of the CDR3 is TGTGCCAGCAGTGCTAGCGGGAGGGACGAGCAGTACTTC.

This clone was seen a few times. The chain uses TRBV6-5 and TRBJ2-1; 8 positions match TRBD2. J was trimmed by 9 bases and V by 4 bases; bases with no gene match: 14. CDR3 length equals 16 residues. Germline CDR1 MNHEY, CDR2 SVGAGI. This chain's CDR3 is CASSLGTPGLGGEQFF. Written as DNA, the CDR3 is TGTGCCAGCAGTTTGGGTACACCGGGACTAGGTGGTGAGCAGTTCTTC.

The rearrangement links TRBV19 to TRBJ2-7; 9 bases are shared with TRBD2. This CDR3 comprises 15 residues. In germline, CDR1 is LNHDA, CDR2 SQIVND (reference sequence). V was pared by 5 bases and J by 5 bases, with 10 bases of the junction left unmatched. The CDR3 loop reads CASSRGDLAGNEQYF. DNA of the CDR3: TGTGCCAGTAGTCGTGGAGATCTAGCGGGAAACGAGCAGTACTTC.

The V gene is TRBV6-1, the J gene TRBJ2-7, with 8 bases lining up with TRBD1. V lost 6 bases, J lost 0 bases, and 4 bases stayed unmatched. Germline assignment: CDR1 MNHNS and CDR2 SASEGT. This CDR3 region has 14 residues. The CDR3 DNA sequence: TGTGCCAGCAGGGGGGACAGGAGCTCCTACGAGCAGTACTTC. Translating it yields CASRGDRSSYEQYF.